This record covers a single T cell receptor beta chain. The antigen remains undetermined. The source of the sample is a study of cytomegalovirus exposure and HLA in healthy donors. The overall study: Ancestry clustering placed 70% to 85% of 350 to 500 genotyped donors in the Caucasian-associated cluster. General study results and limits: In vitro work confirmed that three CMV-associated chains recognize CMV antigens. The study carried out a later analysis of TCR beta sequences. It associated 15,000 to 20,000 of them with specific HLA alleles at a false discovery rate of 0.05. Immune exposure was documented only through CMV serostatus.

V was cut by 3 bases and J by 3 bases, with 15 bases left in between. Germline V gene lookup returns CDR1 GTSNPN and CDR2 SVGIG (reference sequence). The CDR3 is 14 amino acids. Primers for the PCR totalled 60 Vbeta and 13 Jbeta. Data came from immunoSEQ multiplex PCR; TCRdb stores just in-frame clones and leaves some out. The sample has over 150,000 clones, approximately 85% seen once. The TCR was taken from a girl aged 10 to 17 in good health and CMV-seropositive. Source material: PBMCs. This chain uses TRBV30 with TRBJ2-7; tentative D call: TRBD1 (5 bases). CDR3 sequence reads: CAWRENRYLYEQYF. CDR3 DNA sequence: TGTGCCTGGAGAGAGAACAGGTATCTCTACGAGCAGTACTTC.